The sequence of this T cell receptor (beta chain) was determined in a study of blood T cell repertoires in COVID-19 (dated by TCRdb to the early 2020s). About the full investigation: The collaborator samples originated in the United States, Italy and Spain and spanned the acute and convalescent phases of COVID-19. The material from the prospective study consisted of cDNA or gDNA derived from T cells, B-cell-depleted T cells, or PBMCs. The dataset comprised deeply sampled blood TCRbeta repertoires from subjects exposed to, actively infected with, or recovered from COVID-19. A freely available public database, intended as a resource for researchers studying the immune response to SARS-CoV-2, is where the repertoires were released. The samples were drawn from two sources: the first 160 participants of the ongoing ImmuneRACE study, and over 950 subjects contributed by 6 global collaborators. Sample metadata almost always included a de-identified subject ID, COVID-19 status, age in years and sex. Where available, HLA class I and class II types were taken from metadata supplied by the sample provider and were not determined by assay-based typing.

The research as a whole found: Clinical and demographic metadata were provided uncurated, with the amount varying by source and participant.

The collaborating institutions used their own protocols to collect whole blood in K2EDTA tubes. For TCRbeta analysis, collaborator samples were shipped as frozen whole blood, as isolated PBMCs, or as DNA extracted from either sample type. Measured from the cysteine to the phenylalanine, the CDR3 is 16 residues long. Of all the DNA, just the CDR3 is kept, 48 bases in frame from base 1. V and J are trimmed by 1 base and 6 bases, and the gene matches miss 8 bases of the junction. Taken from the germline V gene, the CDR1 and CDR2 loops are SGHTA and FQGNSA. TCRbeta CDR3 regions were amplified from genomic DNA by means of the immunoSEQ Assay, a bias-controlled multiplex PCR. As for how the authors treated the data: Within the assay, amplification of reference gene primers was used to estimate how many nucleated cells each sample contained. To quantify the absolute abundance of each unique TCRbeta CDR3 rearrangement, sequence reads were collapsed and filtered. For each sample, productive Simpson clonality was calculated by taking the square root of Simpson's diversity index across productive rearrangements. Imported from immuneACCESS, the table was reduced by TCRdb to in-frame sequences with V and J called. These copies leave out some clones; in studies compared against another copy, an unresolved V gene accounts for under half, and the cause of the remainder is not known. The V and J calls and clone size come from that table; D and trimming were worked out from the DNA. The sample records 130,000 or so clones, about 77% of which are singletons. The ten largest clones add up to about a fifth of the sample.

Of note for this clone: The antigen it binds to is not known. No much larger clonotype is one base removed from it; base qualities were not supplied.

This clonotype was obtained from a man older than 75 with acute or convalescent COVID-19. Material: peripheral blood. The chain was built from TRBV7-2 and TRBJ2-7; TRBD1 matches 11 bases in the middle. The sequenced DNA: TGTGCCAGCAGCTTAGTGGCCGGACAGGGGGCGGGCGAGCAGTACTTC. Translated, this is CASSLVAGQGAGEQYF. With the portions outside the CDR3 filled from the reference TRBV7-2 and TRBJ2-7 genes, the complete variable region becomes GAGVSQSPSNKVTEKGKDVELRCDPISGHTALYWYRQSLGQGLEFLIYFQGNSAPDKSGLPSDRFSAERTGGSVSTLTIQRTQQEDSAVYLCASSLVAGQGAGEQYFGPGTRLTVT.